This T cell receptor beta chain came from a study of identical twins. Carrying unique molecular identifiers, the cDNA also gained a universal primer site through template switching. Each CDR3 protein gets one entry after TCRdb re-called the 5' RACE reads with MiXCR. The data show approximately 670,000 distinct CDR3 sequences, 6.1% seen once. This receptor was identified in a man between 18 and 29 years old in good health. The sequenced sample consisted of naive T cells sorted from blood.

CDR3 in DNA: TGTGCCAGCAGCCCTCTGGTAGTCGTGACCCAGTACTTC. Translated, it gives CASSPLVVVTQYF. The chain is built from TRBV7-7 and TRBJ2-5, with unresolved D. There are 13 residues in the CDR3. CDR1 SSHAT and CDR2 FNYEAQ come from the germline V gene (reference sequence). The V end lost 5 bases, the J end lost 7 bases, and 14 bases lay between the germline ends.